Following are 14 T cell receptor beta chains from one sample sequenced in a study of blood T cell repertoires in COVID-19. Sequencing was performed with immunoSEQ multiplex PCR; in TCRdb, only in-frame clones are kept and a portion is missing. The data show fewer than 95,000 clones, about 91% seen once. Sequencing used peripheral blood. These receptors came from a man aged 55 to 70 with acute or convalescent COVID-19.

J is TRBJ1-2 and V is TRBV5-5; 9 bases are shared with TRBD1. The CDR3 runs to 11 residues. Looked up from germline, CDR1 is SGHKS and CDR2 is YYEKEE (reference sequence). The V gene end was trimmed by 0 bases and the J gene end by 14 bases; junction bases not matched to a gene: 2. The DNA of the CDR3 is TGTGCCAGCAGCTTGGCCGGGACAGGGACCTTC. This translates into CASSLAGTGTF.

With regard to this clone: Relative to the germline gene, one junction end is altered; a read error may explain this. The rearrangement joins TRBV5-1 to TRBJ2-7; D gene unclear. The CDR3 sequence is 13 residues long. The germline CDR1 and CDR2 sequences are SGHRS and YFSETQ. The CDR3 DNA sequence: TGCGCCAGCAGCTTGGACAGCCGAACCCCCGCCAGGTTC. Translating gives CASSLDSRTPARF.

The CDR3 DNA sequence: TGTGCCAGCAGCTGGACAGTAACTAATGAAAAACTGTTTTTT. Amino acids: CASSWTVTNEKLFF. V gene TRBV6-2 or TRBV6-3 combines with J gene TRBJ1-4; D may be TRBD1 (6 bases). The CDR3 sequence is 14 residues long. V was clipped by 6 bases and J by 1 base, with 9 bases between them. Germline-derived CDR1 and CDR2 are MNHEY and SVGEGT.

CDR3: CASRVHGKETQYF. CDR3 in DNA: TGCGCCAGCAGGGTACACGGGAAAGAGACCCAGTACTTC. The chain recombines TRBV5-1 with TRBJ2-5, with D possibly matching TRBD2 (5 bases). Germline V CDR1 and CDR2: SGHRS, YFSETQ. CDR3 length: 13 residues. V was shortened by 5 bases and J by 3 bases, with 11 bases between the two germline ends.

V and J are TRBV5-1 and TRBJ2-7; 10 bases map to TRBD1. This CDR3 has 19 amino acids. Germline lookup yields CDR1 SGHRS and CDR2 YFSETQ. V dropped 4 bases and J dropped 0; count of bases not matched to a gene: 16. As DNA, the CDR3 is TGCGCCAGCAGCCCCCGGGCTGTGGGACAGGGGCTGTCCTCCTACGAGCAGTACTTC. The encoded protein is CASSPRAVGQGLSSYEQYF. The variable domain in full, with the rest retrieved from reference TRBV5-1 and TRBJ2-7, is KAGVTQTPRYLIKTRGQQVTLSCSPISGHRSVSWYQQTPGQGLQFLFEYFSETQRNKGNFPGRFSGRQFSNSRSEMNVSTLELGDSALYLCASSPRAVGQGLSSYEQYFGPGTRLTVT.

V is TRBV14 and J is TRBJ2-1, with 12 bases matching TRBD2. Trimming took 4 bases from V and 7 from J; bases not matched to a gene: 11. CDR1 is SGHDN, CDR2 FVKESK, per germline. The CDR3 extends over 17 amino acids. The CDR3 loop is CASSPTNLAGGPNEQFF. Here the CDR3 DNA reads TGTGCCAGCAGCCCCACTAATCTAGCGGGAGGGCCGAATGAGCAGTTCTTC.

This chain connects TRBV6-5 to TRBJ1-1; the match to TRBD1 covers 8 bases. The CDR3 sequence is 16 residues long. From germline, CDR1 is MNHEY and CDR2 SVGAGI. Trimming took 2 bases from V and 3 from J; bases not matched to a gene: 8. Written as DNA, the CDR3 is TGTGCCAGCAGTTACATCCGACAGGGGTGGTACACTGAAGCTTTCTTT. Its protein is CASSYIRQGWYTEAFF.

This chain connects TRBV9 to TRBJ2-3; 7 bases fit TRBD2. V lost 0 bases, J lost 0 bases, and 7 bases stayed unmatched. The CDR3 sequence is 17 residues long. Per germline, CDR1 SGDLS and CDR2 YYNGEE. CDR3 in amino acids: CASSVGGSRESTDTQYF. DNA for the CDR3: TGTGCCAGCAGCGTAGGGGGCTCGCGGGAGAGCACAGATACGCAGTATTTT.

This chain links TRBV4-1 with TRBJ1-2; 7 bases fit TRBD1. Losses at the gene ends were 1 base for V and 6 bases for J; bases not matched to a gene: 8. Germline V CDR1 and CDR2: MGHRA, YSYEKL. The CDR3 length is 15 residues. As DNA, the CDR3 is TGCGCCAGCAGCCAAGGGGACAGTGGGGTGGATGGCTACACCTTC. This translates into CASSQGDSGVDGYTF.

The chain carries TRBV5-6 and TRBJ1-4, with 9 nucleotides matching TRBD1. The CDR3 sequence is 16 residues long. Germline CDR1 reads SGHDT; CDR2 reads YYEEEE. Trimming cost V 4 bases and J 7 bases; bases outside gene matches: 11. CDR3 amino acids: CASSRRAGQGPEKLFF. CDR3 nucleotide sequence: TGTGCCAGCAGCCGGAGGGCGGGACAGGGACCTGAAAAACTGTTTTTT.

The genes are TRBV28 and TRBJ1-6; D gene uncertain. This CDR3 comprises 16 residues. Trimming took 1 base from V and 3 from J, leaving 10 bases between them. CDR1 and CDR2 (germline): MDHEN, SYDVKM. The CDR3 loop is CASSLSTEGYNSPLHF. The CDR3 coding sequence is TGTGCCAGCAGTTTATCGACGGAGGGCTATAATTCACCCCTCCACTTT.

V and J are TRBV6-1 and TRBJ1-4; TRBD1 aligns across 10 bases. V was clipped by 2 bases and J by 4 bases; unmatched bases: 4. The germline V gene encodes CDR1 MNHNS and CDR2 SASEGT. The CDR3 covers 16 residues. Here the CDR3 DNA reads TGTGCCAGCAGTGAATCCCGGACAGGGGGTAATGAAAAACTGTTTTTT. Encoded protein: CASSESRTGGNEKLFF.

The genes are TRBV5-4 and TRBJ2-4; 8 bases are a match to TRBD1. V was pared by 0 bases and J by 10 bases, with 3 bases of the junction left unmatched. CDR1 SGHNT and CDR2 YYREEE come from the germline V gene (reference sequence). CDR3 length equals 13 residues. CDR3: CASSLVQGGIQYF. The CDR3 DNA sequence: TGTGCCAGCAGCTTGGTACAGGGGGGAATTCAGTACTTC.

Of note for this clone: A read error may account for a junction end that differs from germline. This CDR3 reads CAISESWAGVDF. CDR3 sequence (DNA): TGTGCCATCAGTGAGTCCTGGGCAGGGGTCGACTTC. The chain links TRBV10-3 to TRBJ2-7, with D maybe TRBD1 (6 bases). CDR1 is ENHRY, CDR2 SYGVKD, per germline. The CDR3 has 12 residues.